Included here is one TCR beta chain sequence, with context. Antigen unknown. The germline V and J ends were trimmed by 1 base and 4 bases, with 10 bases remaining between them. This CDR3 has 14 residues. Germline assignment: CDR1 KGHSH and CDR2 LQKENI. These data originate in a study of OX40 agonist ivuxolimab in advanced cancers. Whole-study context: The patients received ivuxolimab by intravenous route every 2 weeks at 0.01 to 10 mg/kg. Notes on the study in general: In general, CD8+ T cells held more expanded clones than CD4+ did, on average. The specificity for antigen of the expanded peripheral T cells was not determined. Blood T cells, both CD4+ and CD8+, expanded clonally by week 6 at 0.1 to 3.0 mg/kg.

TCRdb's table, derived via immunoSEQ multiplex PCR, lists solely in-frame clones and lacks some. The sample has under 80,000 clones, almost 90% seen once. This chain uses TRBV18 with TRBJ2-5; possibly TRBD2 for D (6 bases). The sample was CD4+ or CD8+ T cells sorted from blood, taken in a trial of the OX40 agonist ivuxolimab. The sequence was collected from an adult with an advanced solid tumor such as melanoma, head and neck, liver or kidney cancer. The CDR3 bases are TGTGCCAGCTCACCACGGAGGGGAGGAGAGACCCAGTACTTC. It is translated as CASSPRRGGETQYF. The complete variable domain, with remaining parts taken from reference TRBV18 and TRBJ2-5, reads NAGVMQNPRHLVRRRGQEARLRCSPMKGHSHVYWYRQLPEEGLKFMVYLQKENIIDESGMPKERFSAEFPKEGPSILRIQQVVRGDSAAYFCASSPRRGGETQYFGPGTRLLVL.